A single sample is the source of the 20 T cell receptor beta chains below, sequenced in a study of metastatic and nonmetastatic thyroid tumors. TCRdb reprocessed the PCR reads via MiXCR. The table has over 65,000 clones, around 12% seen once; the top ten hold more than 7%. Nobody among the patients had been given any treatment before thyroid surgery. Sample: tumor tissue. These receptors were collected from a female donor with papillary thyroid cancer or a benign thyroid nodule (not recorded which). Some clones in this sample may be carry-over from other donors' samples.

The chain combines TRBV20-1 with TRBJ1-2; no definite D call. Trimming pared 7 bases from V and 6 bases from J, leaving 12 bases between. Germline lookup yields CDR1 DFQATT and CDR2 SNEGSKA (reference sequence). CDR3 length: 11 residues. CDR3 in DNA: TGCAGTGTAGAGGGTTCCCATGGCTACACCTTC. It yields the protein CSVEGSHGYTF.

This chain joins TRBV27 and TRBJ2-7; 8 bases are shared with TRBD2. The CDR3 has 14 residues. With V trimmed by 4 bases and J by 4 bases, 6 bases remained unmatched. The V gene's germline CDR1 is MNHEY and CDR2 SMNVEV (reference sequence). The CDR3 DNA sequence: TGTGCCAGCAGTTCCGGGACTAGAAAATACGAGCAGTACTTC. Amino acid sequence: CASSSGTRKYEQYF.

Of note for this clone: Being one base from a much bigger clone, this may be a read error. The genes are TRBV5-1 and TRBJ1-1; D remains unclear. Germline assignment: CDR1 SGHRS and CDR2 YFSETQ. The CDR3 spans 15 residues. For the CDR3, the DNA is TGCGCCAGCGGCTTGGTAGGGTCCAGGAACACTGAAGCTTTCTTT. As protein: CASGLVGSRNTEAFF.

This clone was observed at least ten times. This chain links TRBV4-2 with TRBJ1-4, with TRBD1 as a possible D gene (5 bases). V was pared by 4 bases and J by 7 bases, with 16 bases between. The CDR3 is made up of 15 amino acids. CDR1 and CDR2 (germline): LGHNA, YNFKEQ. The CDR3 sequence is CASSPARGVGEKLFF. The CDR3 DNA is TGTGCCAGCAGCCCAGCCAGAGGGGTTGGTGAAAAACTGTTTTTT.

This clone was counted many times. The chain links TRBV20-1 to TRBJ2-1; D may be TRBD2 (6 bases). CDR1 and CDR2 (germline): DFQATT, SNEGSKA (reference sequence). This CDR3 region has 13 residues. V dropped 6 bases and J dropped 7 bases, with 16 bases sitting between them. In DNA form, the CDR3 reads TGCAGTGCCAACCCCGGGGGAAAGAATGAGCAGTTCTTC. This translates into CSANPGGKNEQFF.

The J gene is TRBJ2-3, the V gene TRBV6-4, with TRBD2 matching 8 bases. The V segment lost 2 bases and the J segment 3 bases; nucleotides outside the gene matches: 1. CDR1 and CDR2 from the germline V gene are MRHNA and SNTAGT. This CDR3 is built from 14 residues. The CDR3 DNA sequence: TGTGCCAGCAGTGACGCTAGCGGGACAGATACGCAGTATTTT. Its translation is CASSDASGTDTQYF.

This clone was counted only a few times. A read error is possible here, since a much larger clone lies one base away. CDR3 DNA: TGTGCCAGCAGCTCAATTGACTTC. The encoded protein is CASSSIDF. V gene TRBV7-9 combines with J gene TRBJ2-5; unclear D gene. This CDR3 has 8 amino acids. Germline V gene data show CDR1 as SEHNR and CDR2 as FQNEAQ (reference sequence).

This clone was counted many times. This chain links TRBV11-2 with TRBJ2-6; D remains ambiguous. The CDR3 consists of 15 residues. Germline V CDR1 and CDR2: SGHAT, FQNNGV. V lost 4 bases to trimming and J lost 3 bases, with 10 bases between them. This CDR3 is CASSSTGGGANVLTF. The DNA for the CDR3 is TGTGCCAGCAGCTCCACGGGTGGTGGGGCCAACGTCCTGACTTTC. The whole variable domain, remainder taken from reference TRBV11-2 and TRBJ2-6, is EAGVAQSPRYKIIEKRQSVAFWCNPISGHATLYWYQQILGQGPKLLIQFQNNGVVDDSQLPKDRFSAERLKGVDSTLKIQPAKLEDSAVYLCASSSTGGGANVLTFGAGSRLTVL.

Note on this clone: Its ends do not fully match the called genes, so a read error is possible. V is TRBV6-5 and J is TRBJ1-1, with 10 positions matching TRBD1. CDR3 length: 17 amino acids. CDR1 and CDR2 from the germline V gene are MNHEY and SVGAGI. CDR3 DNA: TGTGCCAGCAGTTACCTGATCTGGGACAGGGGAAACACTGAAGATTTATTT. It specifies CASSYLIWDRGNTEDLF.

This clone came up many times. The chain is built from TRBV7-8 and TRBJ2-1; unclear D gene. Per the germline V gene, CDR1 is SGHVS and CDR2 is FQNEAQ. This CDR3 region has 16 residues. The ends were cut back, 1 base at V and 1 base at J, with 11 bases in the middle. The CDR3 DNA reads as TGTGCCAGCAGCTTAGGATTCCTCAGATCCTACAATGAGCAGTTCTTC. It codes for CASSLGFLRSYNEQFF. Drawing the rest from reference TRBV7-8 and TRBJ2-1, the complete variable domain is GAGVSQSPRYKVAKRGQDVALRCDPISGHVSLFWYQQALGQGPEFLTYFQNEAQLDKSGLPSDRFFAERPEGSVSTLKIQRTQQEDSAVYLCASSLGFLRSYNEQFFGPGTRLTVL.

This clone was picked up a small number of times. The chain employs TRBV28 and TRBJ1-5; 11 bases agree with TRBD1. The CDR3 covers 16 residues. Germline trimming cut 5 bases from V and 7 bases from J; bases unmatched to any gene: 10. Germline loops: CDR1 MDHEN, CDR2 SYDVKM. In nucleotides, the CDR3 is TGTGCCAGCAGTGGACCACGGGACAGGGGGAACCAGCCCCAGCATTTT. This sequence encodes CASSGPRDRGNQPQHF.

Comments on this clone: This may come from a read error, since a much larger clone is one base off. The chain carries TRBV12-3 or TRBV12-4 and TRBJ2-1, with 7 bases fitting TRBD1. This CDR3 is 14 amino acids long. CDR3 nucleotide sequence: TGTGCCAGCAGTTCCCTCCCAGGGACAGTGGAGCAGTTATTC. Amino acids: CASSSLPGTVEQLF.

In this sample, this clone turned up many times. The V gene is TRBV12-3 or TRBV12-4, the J gene TRBJ2-5, with a tentative D call TRBD2 (6 bases). V was trimmed by 6 bases and J by 2 bases, leaving 13 bases between them. The CDR3 contains 14 residues. The CDR3 bases are TGTGCCAGCAGCCATCCGGGGACTCAAGAGACCCAGTACTTC. Amino acids: CASSHPGTQETQYF.

This clone was counted once. The rearrangement links TRBV20-1 to TRBJ1-5, with D perhaps TRBD1 (6 bases). The V gene's germline CDR1 is DFQATT and CDR2 SNEGSKA (reference sequence). The CDR3 extends over 16 amino acids. The V gene lost 1 base and the J gene lost 6 bases, with 19 bases spanning the gap. CDR3 protein: CSARGTGGGFGQPQHF. Here the CDR3 DNA reads TGCAGTGCTAGAGGGACTGGAGGGGGGTTTGGTCAGCCCCAGCATTTT.

This clone has at least ten counts. V is TRBV27 and J is TRBJ1-6; TRBD1 agrees at 8 bases. Germline V gene sequence: CDR1 MNHEY, CDR2 SMNVEV (reference sequence). The CDR3 length is 16 residues. V was clipped by 4 bases and J by 7 bases; unmatched bases: 9. The CDR3, as DNA: TGTGCCAGCAGTTCAGACAGGGGTTGGGGGAATTCACCCCTCCACTTT. It encodes CASSSDRGWGNSPLHF.

The V gene is TRBV9, the J gene TRBJ2-3; D is possibly TRBD1 or TRBD2 (5 bases each). CDR3 length: 16 amino acids. Trimming stripped 5 bases from V and 6 bases from J, with 22 bases between. Germline V gene sequence: CDR1 SGDLS, CDR2 YYNGEE. The CDR3, as DNA: TGTGCCAGCAGTAAGATACAGGCGACCAGGGAGGATACGCAGTATTTT. This gives the protein CASSKIQATREDTQYF.

This clone was recorded at least ten times. This chain uses TRBV5-1 with TRBJ2-7; 9 nucleotides agree with TRBD1. Germline trimming cut 5 bases from V and 5 bases from J; bases unmatched to any gene: 11. Germline lookup yields CDR1 SGHRS and CDR2 YFSETQ. The CDR3 loop spans 15 amino acids. CDR3 DNA sequence: TGCGCCAGCAGATATGGGGACAGGGAGCCGGACGAGCAGTACTTC. Translating gives CASRYGDREPDEQYF. Looking up the rest from reference TRBV5-1 and TRBJ2-7 gives the full variable domain: KAGVTQTPRYLIKTRGQQVTLSCSPISGHRSVSWYQQTPGQGLQFLFEYFSETQRNKGNFPGRFSGRQFSNSRSEMNVSTLELGDSALYLCASRYGDREPDEQYFGPGTRLTVT.

This clone was detected ten times or more. J is TRBJ2-3 and V is TRBV2; D remains unclear. Germline assignment: CDR1 SNHLY and CDR2 FYNNEI. The length of the CDR3 is 18 residues. Deletions cut 7 bases from V and 0 bases from J, with 23 bases between. In DNA, the CDR3 is TGTGCCAGCACTGGCTCCCTCGCCTGGATCTCTAGCACAGATACGCAGTATTTT. This sequence encodes CASTGSLAWISSTDTQYF.

In its sample, this clone was seen once. A much more abundant neighbour one base away suggests this may be a read error. V is TRBV5-4 and J is TRBJ1-2; 8 bases align to TRBD1. V lost 6 bases to trimming and J lost 1 base; unmatched junction nucleotides: 8. Looked up from germline, CDR1 is SGHNT and CDR2 is YYREEE (reference sequence). The CDR3 contains 15 residues. The CDR3 nucleotides are TGTGCCAGCATCTTAGACAGGGGTATTAACTATGGCTACACCTTC. Its translation: CASILDRGINYGYTF.

This clone was counted ten times or more. The V gene is TRBV6-2 or TRBV6-3, the J gene TRBJ2-5, with 16 bases fitting TRBD2. CDR1 MNHEY and CDR2 SVGEGT come from the germline V gene. Unmatched junction bases numbered 6, after V lost 4 bases and J lost 4 bases. The CDR3 has 17 amino acids. The CDR3 DNA reads as TGTGCCAGCAGTTCGGGACTAGCGGGAGGGTTAAGAGAGACCCAGTACTTC. Translating it yields CASSSGLAGGLRETQYF.